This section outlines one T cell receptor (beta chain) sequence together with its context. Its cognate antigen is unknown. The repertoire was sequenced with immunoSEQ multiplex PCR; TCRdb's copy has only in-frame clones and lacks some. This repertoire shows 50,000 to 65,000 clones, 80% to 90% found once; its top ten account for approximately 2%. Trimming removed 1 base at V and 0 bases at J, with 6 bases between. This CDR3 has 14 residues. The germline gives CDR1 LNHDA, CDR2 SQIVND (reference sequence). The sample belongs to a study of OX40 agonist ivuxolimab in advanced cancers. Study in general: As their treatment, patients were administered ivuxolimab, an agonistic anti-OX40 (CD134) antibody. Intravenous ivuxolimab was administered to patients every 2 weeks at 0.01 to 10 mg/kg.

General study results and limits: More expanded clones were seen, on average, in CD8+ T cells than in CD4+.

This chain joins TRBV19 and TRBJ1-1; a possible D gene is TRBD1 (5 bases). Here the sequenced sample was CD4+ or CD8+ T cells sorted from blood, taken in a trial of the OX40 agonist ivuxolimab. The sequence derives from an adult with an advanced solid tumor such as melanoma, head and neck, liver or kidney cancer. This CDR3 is CASSIVGVNTEAFF. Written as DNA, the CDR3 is TGTGCCAGTAGTATAGTGGGGGTGAACACTGAAGCTTTCTTT.